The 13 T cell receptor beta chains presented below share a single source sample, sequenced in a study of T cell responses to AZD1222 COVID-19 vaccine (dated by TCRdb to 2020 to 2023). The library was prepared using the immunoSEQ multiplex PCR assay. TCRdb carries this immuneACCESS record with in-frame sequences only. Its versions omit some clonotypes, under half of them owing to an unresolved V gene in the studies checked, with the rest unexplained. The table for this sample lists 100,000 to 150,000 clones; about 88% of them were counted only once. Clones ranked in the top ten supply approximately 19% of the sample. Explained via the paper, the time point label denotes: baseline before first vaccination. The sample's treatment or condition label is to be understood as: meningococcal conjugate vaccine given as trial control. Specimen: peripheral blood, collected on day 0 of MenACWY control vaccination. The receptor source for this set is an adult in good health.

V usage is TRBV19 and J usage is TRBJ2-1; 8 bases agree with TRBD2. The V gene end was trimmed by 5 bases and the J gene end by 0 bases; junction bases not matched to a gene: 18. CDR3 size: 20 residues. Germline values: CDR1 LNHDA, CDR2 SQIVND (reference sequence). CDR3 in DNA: TGTGCCAGTAGTCCCCGAGGAGCGGGAGATCATGGGAGCTCCTACAATGAGCAGTTCTTC. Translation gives CASSPRGAGDHGSSYNEQFF.

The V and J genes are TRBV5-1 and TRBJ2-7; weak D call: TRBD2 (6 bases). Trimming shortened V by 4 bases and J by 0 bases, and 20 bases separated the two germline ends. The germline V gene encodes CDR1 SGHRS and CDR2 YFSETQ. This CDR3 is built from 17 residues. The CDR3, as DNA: TGCGCCAGCAGCCTGGGTCTGGGAGGCGCCTACTCCTACGAGCAGTACTTC. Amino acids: CASSLGLGGAYSYEQYF. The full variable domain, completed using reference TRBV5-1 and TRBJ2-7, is KAGVTQTPRYLIKTRGQQVTLSCSPISGHRSVSWYQQTPGQGLQFLFEYFSETQRNKGNFPGRFSGRQFSNSRSEMNVSTLELGDSALYLCASSLGLGGAYSYEQYFGPGTRLTVT.

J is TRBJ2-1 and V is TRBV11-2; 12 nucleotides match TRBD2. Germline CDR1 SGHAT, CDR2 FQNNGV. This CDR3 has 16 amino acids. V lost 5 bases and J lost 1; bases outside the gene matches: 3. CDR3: CASSILAGGSYNEQFF. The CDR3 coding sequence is TGTGCCAGCAGCATCCTAGCGGGAGGGTCCTACAATGAGCAGTTCTTC.

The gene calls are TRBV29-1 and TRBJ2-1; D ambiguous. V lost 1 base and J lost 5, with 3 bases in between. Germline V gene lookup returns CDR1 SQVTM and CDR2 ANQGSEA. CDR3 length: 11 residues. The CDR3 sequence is CSVEVNNEQFF. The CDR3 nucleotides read TGCAGCGTTGAAGTGAACAATGAGCAGTTCTTC.

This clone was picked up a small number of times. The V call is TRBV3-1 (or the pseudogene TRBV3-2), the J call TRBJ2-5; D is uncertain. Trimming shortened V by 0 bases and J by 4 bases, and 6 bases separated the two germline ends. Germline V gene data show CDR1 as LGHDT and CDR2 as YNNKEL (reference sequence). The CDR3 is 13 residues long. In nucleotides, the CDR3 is TGTGCCAGCAGCCAAGATCGAGGAGAGACCCAGTACTTC. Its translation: CASSQDRGETQYF.

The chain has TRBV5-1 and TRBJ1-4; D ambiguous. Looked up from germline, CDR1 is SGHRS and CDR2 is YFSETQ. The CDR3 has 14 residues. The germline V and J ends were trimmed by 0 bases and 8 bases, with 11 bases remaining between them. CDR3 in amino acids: CASSLVVEDEKLFF. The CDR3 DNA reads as TGCGCCAGCAGCTTGGTCGTGGAAGACGAAAAACTGTTTTTT.

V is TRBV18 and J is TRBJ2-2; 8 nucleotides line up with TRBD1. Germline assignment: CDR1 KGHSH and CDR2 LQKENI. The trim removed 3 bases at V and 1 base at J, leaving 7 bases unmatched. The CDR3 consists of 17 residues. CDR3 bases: TGTGCCAGCTCACCGAGATTGACAGGGGAGAACACCGGGGAGCTGTTTTTT. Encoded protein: CASSPRLTGENTGELFF.

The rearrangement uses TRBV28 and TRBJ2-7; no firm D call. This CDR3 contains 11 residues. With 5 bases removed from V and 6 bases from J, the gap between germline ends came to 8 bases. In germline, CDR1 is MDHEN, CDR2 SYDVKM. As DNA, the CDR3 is TGTGCCAGCAGTCACCACAGCGAGCAGTACTTC. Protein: CASSHHSEQYF. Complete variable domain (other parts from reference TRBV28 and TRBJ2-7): DVKVTQSSRYLVKRTGEKVFLECVQDMDHENMFWYRQDPGLGLRLIYFSYDVKMKEKGDIPEGYSVSREKKERFSLILESASTNQTSMYLCASSHHSEQYFGPGTRLTVT.

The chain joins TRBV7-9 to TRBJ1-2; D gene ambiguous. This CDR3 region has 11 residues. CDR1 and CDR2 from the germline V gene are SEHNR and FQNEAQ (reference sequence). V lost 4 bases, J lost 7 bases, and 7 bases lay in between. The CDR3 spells CASSSLSGYTF. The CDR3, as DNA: TGTGCCAGCAGCTCTCTCAGTGGCTACACCTTC.

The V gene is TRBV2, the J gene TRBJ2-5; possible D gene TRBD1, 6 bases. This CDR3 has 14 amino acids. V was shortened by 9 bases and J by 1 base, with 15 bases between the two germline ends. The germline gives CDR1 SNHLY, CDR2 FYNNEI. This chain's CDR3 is CASMNRDIQETQYF. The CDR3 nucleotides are TGTGCCAGTATGAACCGGGACATCCAAGAGACCCAGTACTTC. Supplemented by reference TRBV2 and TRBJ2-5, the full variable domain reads EPEVTQTPSHQVTQMGQEVILRCVPISNHLYFYWYRQILGQKVEFLVSFYNNEISEKSEIFDDQFSVERPDGSNFTLKIRSTKLEDSAMYFCASMNRDIQETQYFGPGTRLLVL.

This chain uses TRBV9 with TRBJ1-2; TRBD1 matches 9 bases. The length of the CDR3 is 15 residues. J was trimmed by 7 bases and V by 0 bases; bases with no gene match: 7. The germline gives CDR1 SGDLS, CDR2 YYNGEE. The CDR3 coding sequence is TGTGCCAGCAGCGTAGGAGGACAGGGGAAGGTTGGCTACACCTTC. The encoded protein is CASSVGGQGKVGYTF.

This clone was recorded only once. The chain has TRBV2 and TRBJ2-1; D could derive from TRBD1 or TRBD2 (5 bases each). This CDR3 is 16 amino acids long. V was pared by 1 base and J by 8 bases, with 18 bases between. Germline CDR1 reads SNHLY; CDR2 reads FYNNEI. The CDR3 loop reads CASSEDTGRSLDEQFF. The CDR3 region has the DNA TGTGCCAGCAGTGAAGATACGGGACGATCATTGGATGAGCAGTTCTTC.

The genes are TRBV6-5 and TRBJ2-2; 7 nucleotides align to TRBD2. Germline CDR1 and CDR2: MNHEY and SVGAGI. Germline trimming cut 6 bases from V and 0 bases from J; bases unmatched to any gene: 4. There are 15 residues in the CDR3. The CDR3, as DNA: TGTGCCAGCAGGTGGGGGGGGACGAACACCGGGGAGCTGTTTTTT. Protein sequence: CASRWGGTNTGELFF.